Below are 26 T cell receptor beta chains sequenced from a single sample in a study of blood T cell repertoires in COVID-19. Clones were read by immunoSEQ multiplex PCR, and TCRdb kept only the in-frame ones, dropping some. The sample has about 120,000 clones, about 91% seen once. The sequenced sample was peripheral blood. Every receptor here comes from a middle-aged man with acute or convalescent COVID-19.

This clone has just one count. This chain uses TRBV6-5 with TRBJ1-4; D gene uncertain. CDR1 is MNHEY, CDR2 SVGAGI, per germline. CDR3 size: 16 residues. V dropped 0 bases and J dropped 8 bases, with 16 bases sitting between them. The CDR3, as DNA: TGTGCCAGCAGTTACTCACCCCTTCTCAGAACCGAAAAACTGTTTTTT. Translation gives CASSYSPLLRTEKLFF.

This clone came up once. The chain couples TRBV7-2 to TRBJ1-5; 8 bases align to TRBD1. The CDR3 spans 15 residues. V lost 3 bases and J lost 5; bases outside the gene matches: 6. Germline CDR1 is SGHTA and CDR2 is FQGNSA. Here the CDR3 DNA reads TGTGCCAGCAGCTTCGGACAGGGCCGGTATCAGCCCCAGCATTTT. Translated, it gives CASSFGQGRYQPQHF.

The genes are TRBV5-1 and TRBJ1-2; D unresolved. This CDR3 contains 16 residues. Germline V gene data show CDR1 as SGHRS and CDR2 as YFSETQ. V lost 5 bases and J lost 14, with 31 bases in between. CDR3 DNA sequence: TGCGCCAGCAGTTCCCTTAGGGATTTCGGAGGACCGTCCCTAACCTTC. It specifies CASSSLRDFGGPSLTF.

The chain is built from TRBV4-1 and TRBJ1-2; 10 bases match TRBD1. This CDR3 is 17 amino acids long. Germline CDR1 is MGHRA and CDR2 is YSYEKL. V shed 4 bases, J shed 7 bases, and the junction held 15 bases outside the gene matches. CDR3 residues: CASSLRPPGTGEFGYTF. CDR3 in DNA: TGCGCCAGCAGCCTCAGACCACCGGGGACAGGGGAATTTGGCTACACCTTC.

There are a few counts of this clone. The chain couples TRBV24-1 to TRBJ1-2; 10 nucleotides align to TRBD1. J lost 7 bases, V lost 5 bases, and 3 bases had no gene match. CDR3 length: 13 residues. Germline CDR1 KGHDR, CDR2 SFDVKD. The CDR3: CATSAGQGSGYTF. In nucleotides, the CDR3 is TGTGCCACCAGTGCGGGACAGGGGTCTGGCTACACCTTC.

The chain is built from TRBV11-2 and TRBJ1-1; TRBD1 might be the D (5 bases). Trimming stripped 2 bases from V and 0 bases from J, with 7 bases between. Germline CDR1 is SGHAT and CDR2 is FQNNGV. There are 14 residues in the CDR3. The CDR3 DNA is TGTGCCAGCAGCTTAACAGGACTGAACACTGAAGCTTTCTTT. Protein: CASSLTGLNTEAFF.

The chain employs TRBV29-1 and TRBJ2-5; D gene unclear. V lost 7 bases, J lost 2 bases, and 8 bases lay in between. The CDR3 runs 11 residues. Germline V gene data show CDR1 as SQVTM and CDR2 as ANQGSEA. CDR3 DNA sequence: TGCAGCGCTCTAGGTCAAGAGACCCAGTACTTC. Its translation: CSALGQETQYF.

V is TRBV4-1 and J is TRBJ2-7, with TRBD2 as a possible D gene (6 bases). V was clipped by 4 bases and J by 3 bases, with 19 bases between them. CDR3 size: 16 residues. Germline CDR1 MGHRA, CDR2 YSYEKL. For the CDR3, the DNA is TGCGCCAGCAGCCCAACGGGGACTTTAGCCCTCTACGAGCAGTACTTC. It yields the protein CASSPTGTLALYEQYF.

The chain joins TRBV2 to TRBJ1-4; D is uncertain. This CDR3 region has 15 residues. CDR1 is SNHLY, CDR2 FYNNEI, per germline. V was trimmed by 6 bases and J by 3 bases, leaving 14 bases between them. The CDR3: CASRAQTRSNEKLFF. The DNA of the CDR3 is TGTGCCAGCAGGGCACAGACCAGGTCTAATGAAAAACTGTTTTTT.

The V call is TRBV7-3, the J call TRBJ1-1; D remains unclear. The CDR3 length is 12 residues. With 1 base removed from V and 9 bases from J, the gap between germline ends came to 9 bases. The germline V gene has CDR1 SGHTA and CDR2 FQGTGA. The CDR3 bases are TGTGCCAGCAGCTTAAACGGGGATCAAGCTTTCTTT. It codes for CASSLNGDQAFF.

The chain is built from TRBV6-1 and TRBJ1-3; possibly TRBD1 for D (5 bases). Germline V gene sequence: CDR1 MNHNS, CDR2 SASEGT. The CDR3 is made up of 16 amino acids. V lost 0 bases to trimming and J lost 1 base, with 10 bases between them. The CDR3 is CASSEARGGSGNTIYF. The CDR3 nucleotides read TGTGCCAGCAGTGAAGCTCGGGGGGGGTCTGGAAACACCATATATTTT.

The V and J genes are TRBV24-1 and TRBJ1-1; no clear D gene. V was pared by 7 bases and J by 1 base, with 24 bases between. CDR1 KGHDR and CDR2 SFDVKD come from the germline V gene. CDR3 length: 18 amino acids. This CDR3 reads CATSVDTQEGFRNTEAFF. CDR3 DNA: TGTGCCACCAGCGTAGATACGCAAGAGGGATTTCGGAACACTGAAGCTTTCTTT.

This chain connects TRBV27 to TRBJ1-2; D perhaps matches TRBD1 (6 bases). This CDR3 is 14 amino acids long. V lost 8 bases and J lost 5, with 18 bases in between. Germline V lookup: CDR1 MNHEY, CDR2 SMNVEV (reference sequence). The CDR3 DNA reads as TGTGCCAGCCTAAAGGGGGAAGGTTTGTATGGCTACACCTTC. It codes for CASLKGEGLYGYTF.

The rearrangement uses TRBV15 and TRBJ1-4; D might be TRBD1 (6 bases). In germline, CDR1 is LNHNV, CDR2 YYDKDF (reference sequence). V shed 0 bases and J shed 10 bases, with 15 bases lying between them. The CDR3 consists of 15 residues. Written as DNA, the CDR3 is TGTGCCACCAGCAGAGAAACAGGGAGTCTCGTAAAACTGTTTTTT. Translating it yields CATSRETGSLVKLFF. Full variable domain (rest looked up from reference TRBV15 and TRBJ1-4): DAMVIQNPRYQVTQFGKPVTLSCSQTLNHNVMYWYQQKSSQAPKLLFHYYDKDFNNEADTPDNFQSRRPNTSFCFLDIRSPGLGDTAMYLCATSRETGSLVKLFFGSGTQLSVL.

In its sample, this clone was seen a few times. The chain has TRBV5-4 and TRBJ1-1; the D gene is possibly TRBD1 (5 bases). The CDR3 loop spans 16 amino acids. Germline lookup yields CDR1 SGHNT and CDR2 YYREEE (reference sequence). V dropped 4 bases and J dropped 3 bases, with 19 bases sitting between them. The CDR3: CASSPGGAGGDTEAFF. CDR3 in DNA: TGTGCCAGCAGCCCGGGGGGAGCCGGCGGGGACACTGAAGCTTTCTTT. The variable domain in full, with the rest retrieved from reference TRBV5-4 and TRBJ1-1, is ETGVTQSPTHLIKTRGQQVTLRCSSQSGHNTVSWYQQALGQGPQFIFQYYREEENGRGNFPPRFSGLQFPNYSSELNVNALELDDSALYLCASSPGGAGGDTEAFFGQGTRLTVV.

The V and J genes are TRBV5-6 and TRBJ1-1; no definite D call. Germline V lookup: CDR1 SGHDT, CDR2 YYEEEE. Between the trimmed V and J ends, which lost 1 base and 3 bases, there was a span of 7 bases. The CDR3 contains 13 residues. CDR3 loop: CASSLRADTEAFF. CDR3 in DNA: TGTGCCAGCAGCTTGAGAGCGGACACTGAAGCTTTCTTT.

This chain links TRBV19 with TRBJ1-3, with TRBD1 matching over 7 bases. Losses at the gene ends were 3 bases for V and 2 bases for J; bases not matched to a gene: 7. This CDR3 has 16 amino acids. In germline, CDR1 is LNHDA, CDR2 SQIVND (reference sequence). The DNA of the CDR3 is TGTGCCAGTAGTATTGGAGCCGGGACAGCTGGAAACACCATATATTTT. This codes for CASSIGAGTAGNTIYF. Full variable domain (remainder filled in from reference TRBV19 and TRBJ1-3): DGGITQSPKYLFRKEGQNVTLSCEQNLNHDAMYWYRQDPGQGLRLIYYSQIVNDFQKGDIAEGYSVSREKKESFPLTVTSAQKNPTAFYLCASSIGAGTAGNTIYFGEGSWLTVV.

The V and J genes are TRBV30 and TRBJ2-5; tentatively, D is TRBD1 (6 bases). The CDR3 sequence is 14 residues long. Trimming removed 0 bases from V and 5 bases from J, with 13 bases in between. Germline CDR1 reads GTSNPN; CDR2 reads SVGIG (reference sequence). The CDR3 here is CAWSVTGLWETQYF. CDR3 nucleotide sequence: TGTGCCTGGAGTGTCACAGGGCTGTGGGAGACCCAGTACTTC.

The V and J genes are TRBV3-1 (or the pseudogene TRBV3-2) and TRBJ1-1, with D unresolved. The CDR3 sequence is 13 residues long. The V gene lost 8 bases and the J gene lost 4 bases, with 14 bases spanning the gap. The germline V gene encodes CDR1 LGHDT and CDR2 YNNKEL (reference sequence). This CDR3 is CASGKEVVTEAFF. In DNA, the CDR3 is TGTGCCAGCGGTAAGGAGGTGGTCACTGAAGCTTTCTTT.

The V gene is TRBV10-2, the J gene TRBJ2-1; TRBD1 aligns across 7 bases. The CDR3 is 14 residues long. After removal of 8 bases from V and 5 bases from J, the junction contained 9 bases not matched to a gene. Germline assignment: CDR1 WSHSY and CDR2 SAAADI. CDR3 sequence (DNA): TGCGCCAGCGGGGACAGAACTCTGGACAATGAGCAGTTCTTC. It codes for CASGDRTLDNEQFF.

This rearrangement joins TRBV10-2 to TRBJ2-1; 9 bases are shared with TRBD2. The CDR3 is 14 residues long. The V gene's germline CDR1 is WSHSY and CDR2 SAAADI. V shed 9 bases, J shed 8 bases, and the junction held 11 bases outside the gene matches. The CDR3 loop is CASSSGVGLDEQFF. The CDR3 DNA reads TGCGCCAGTTCTAGCGGGGTGGGTTTAGATGAGCAGTTCTTC.

A note on this clone: The same CDR3 can be traced to other DNA sequences in this sample. CDR3 residues: CASSPLAGGPYEQYF. CDR3 nucleotides: TGCGCCAGCAGCCCGCTAGCGGGAGGGCCCTACGAGCAGTACTTC. The gene calls are TRBV4-1 and TRBJ2-7, with 12 bases identical to TRBD2. The junction had 3 bases not matched to a gene; V was cut back by 4 bases and J by 2 bases. The CDR3 has 15 residues. Germline V lookup: CDR1 MGHRA, CDR2 YSYEKL.

The gene calls are TRBV30 and TRBJ1-2, with D uncertain. CDR1 and CDR2 from the germline V gene are GTSNPN and SVGIG (reference sequence). The germline V and J ends were trimmed by 2 bases and 2 bases, with 9 bases remaining between them. This CDR3 is 13 amino acids long. This chain's CDR3 is CAWSFDLNYGYTF. CDR3 DNA sequence: TGTGCCTGGAGTTTCGACTTGAACTATGGCTACACCTTC.

The J gene is TRBJ1-1, the V gene TRBV25-1; 7 positions match TRBD1. Germline assignment: CDR1 MGHDK and CDR2 SYGVNS. The CDR3 is 14 residues long. V lost 3 bases, J lost 3 bases, and 4 bases stayed unmatched. The CDR3 spells CASSDLGQHTEAFF. In DNA, the CDR3 is TGTGCCAGCAGTGATTTGGGACAGCACACTGAAGCTTTCTTT.

This clone was seen a single time. The chain combines TRBV7-2 with TRBJ1-6, with TRBD1 matching over 9 bases. The V gene end was trimmed by 6 bases and the J gene end by 5 bases; junction bases not matched to a gene: 5. The CDR3 contains 15 residues. Germline CDR1 and CDR2: SGHTA and FQGNSA. The CDR3 bases are TGTGCCAGCAGACGACAGGGGGATAATAATTCACCCCTCCACTTT. Translating gives CASRRQGDNNSPLHF. The full variable domain, its missing parts supplied by reference TRBV7-2 and TRBJ1-6, is GAGVSQSPSNKVTEKGKDVELRCDPISGHTALYWYRQSLGQGLEFLIYFQGNSAPDKSGLPSDRFSAERTGGSVSTLTIQRTQQEDSAVYLCASRRQGDNNSPLHFGNGTRLTVT.

J is TRBJ1-2 and V is TRBV7-9; no clear D. V dropped 0 bases and J dropped 10 bases, with 6 bases sitting between them. There are 11 residues in the CDR3. Per the germline V gene, CDR1 is SEHNR and CDR2 is FQNEAQ (reference sequence). The CDR3 bases are TGTGCCAGCAGCTTAGCGCTAACCTACACCTTC. Amino acid sequence: CASSLALTYTF.